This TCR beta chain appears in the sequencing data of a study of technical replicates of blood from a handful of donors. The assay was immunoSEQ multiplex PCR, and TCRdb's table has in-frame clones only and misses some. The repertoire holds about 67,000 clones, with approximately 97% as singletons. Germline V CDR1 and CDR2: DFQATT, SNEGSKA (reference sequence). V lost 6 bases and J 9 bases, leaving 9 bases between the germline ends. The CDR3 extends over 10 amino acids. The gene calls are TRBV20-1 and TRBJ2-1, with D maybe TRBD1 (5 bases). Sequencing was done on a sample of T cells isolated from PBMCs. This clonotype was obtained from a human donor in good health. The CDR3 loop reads CSASTGEQFF. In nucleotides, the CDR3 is TGCAGTGCCAGCACAGGTGAGCAGTTCTTC.